One TCR beta chain is described in this entry. Its target is not known. The data were obtained in a study of T cell responses to AZD1222 COVID-19 vaccine. General study points: Donors skewed white British and female; clonal diversity was possibly underestimated.

The data were produced by immunoSEQ multiplex PCR, yet TCRdb's version contains in-frame clones alone and is incomplete. This table holds about 130,000 clones, about 87% found once. The sequencing used peripheral blood, collected on day 0 of AZD1222 vaccination. The sequence derives from an adult in good health.

The CDR3: CASSIEGQLNTEAFF. The CDR3 DNA reads as TGTGCCAGTAGTATTGAGGGACAGCTGAACACTGAAGCTTTCTTT. The chain combines TRBV19 with TRBJ1-1, with 7 nucleotides matching TRBD1. The V segment lost 3 bases and the J segment 0 bases; nucleotides outside the gene matches: 4. Germline CDR1 LNHDA, CDR2 SQIVND (reference sequence). This CDR3 spans 15 amino acids.